The entry that follows covers one T cell receptor (beta chain) sequence. Its antigen target is currently unknown. This clone may be a read error of a much larger clone one base away. This specimen belongs to a study of regulatory T cells in long-lasting Graves disease (dated by TCRdb to the early 2020s). With respect to the entire study: Newly diagnosed Graves' disease patients had taken antithyroid drugs for less than 3 months. The study took place in China and was registered as a clinical trial. A total of about 35 samples underwent TCR sequencing: around 13 from persistent and approximately 20 from newly diagnosed Graves' disease patients. Persistent Graves' disease patients were compared with newly diagnosed Graves' disease patients by peripheral blood TCR sequencing and RNA sequencing. Paper-wide results and their limitations: Preferential use of TRBV28, TRBJ1-2 and TRBJ2-5 was observed in persistent disease, whereas TRBV20-1 and TRBJ2-1 were favored in newly diagnosed disease. Only the TCR beta chain was sequenced and analyzed. The authors acknowledged the small sample size as a limitation that may reduce accuracy. Patients with persistent disease shared more public clonotypes (around 3,000) than newly diagnosed patients did (more than 900). Lower TCR Shannon entropy and fewer highly expanded clones were observed in persistent Graves' disease patients than in newly diagnosed patients, which suggested clonal expansion. Because the primary lesion, thyroid tissue, could not be accessed, the study looked at peripheral blood alone.

The CDR3, from cysteine to phenylalanine, totals 14 residues. Only the CDR3 DNA stays, 42 bases, in frame from base 1. Germline trimming: 4 bases from V, 7 bases from J; junction bases outside gene matches: 6. Via the germline V gene, CDR1 is SGHTA and CDR2 FQGNSA. The sample's time point label, decoded: newly diagnosed GD, antithyroid drugs for less than 3 months. For both TCR sequencing and RNA sequencing, RNA was extracted from PBMCs using TRIzol. The diagnosis of Graves' disease was made according to American Thyroid Association guidelines. Recruitment of patients was carried out at an endocrinology department in Xi'an, China. Each patient gave about 9.1 milliliters of peripheral blood, collected in an EDTA anticoagulant tube. Ficoll Paque Plus density gradient separation was used to isolate PBMCs, and no additional T cell sorting was done. RNA quality was checked with an Agilent 2100 Bioanalyzer and agarose gel, and concentration with a NanoDrop 2000.

To prepare the library, multiplex PCR was applied. The instrument was an Illumina HiSeq 4000. CDR3 regions were amplified by Arm-PCR with iRepertoire HTBI primers to construct TCR beta libraries. Before sequencing, the PCR products went through gel purification. The authors processed their data as follows. Across samples, around 62 TRBV and around 15 TRBJ segments were identified and used for gene usage analysis of CDR3 amino acid clonotypes. Filtered high-quality paired reads were merged into contigs using COPE and FqMerger. BLAST was used to align contigs to the IMGT TRBV, TRBD and TRBJ reference genes, and CDR3 was defined following IMGT. Any clonotype with a frequency above 0.1% was classified as a highly expanded clone. Shannon entropy served as the measure of repertoire diversity, while the Gini coefficient captured V-J evenness. Clonotypes shared by more than one individual were considered public. TCRdb reworked the public reads: Q25 trimming with fastp, MiXCR clone assembly, productive beta chains retained. Under each unique CDR3 protein, matching rows form one entry showing the most common genes and DNA. TCRdb's processing, not the authors', yielded these V and J calls. This sample is represented by approximately 470,000 distinct CDR3 sequences; around 15% of them were singletons. The ten largest clones take up 9.5% to 15% of the sample.

These data were likewise used in another study, on T cells in Graves' hyperthyroidism and ophthalmopathy. The second source states: A patient counted as having stable Graves' hyperthyroidism if no progression to ophthalmopathy occurred over 18 months of follow-up. The hyperthyroidism patients were between 18 and 65 years old and newly diagnosed, with a disease duration of less than 2 months. The study excluded patients with uncontrolled infections, other autoimmune diseases, pregnancy or lactation. Diagnoses were established on the basis of clinical symptoms, serum thyroxine and TRAb, thyroid ultrasound, and orbital computed tomography. For the first round of RT-PCR on the TCR CDR3, the HTBI primer set was used together with the Qiagen OneStep RT-PCR kit. Most expanded thyroid clonotypes (frequency above 0.001) were also detected in blood, suggesting blood repertoires may reflect thyroid immune responses. In cross-validation, a model built on a 13 V-J signature told ophthalmopathy apart from stable hyperthyroidism with 85% to 90% sensitivity and around 83% specificity, and in testing the same model reached 80%/75%. In validation, the model predicted progression to ophthalmopathy with over 65% sensitivity and approximately 72% specificity, a median of about 6 months before onset. A discovery cohort of about a hundred patients, approximately 45 with Graves' ophthalmopathy and more than 55 with stable Graves' hyperthyroidism, was used to find distinguishing TCR V-J signatures. Whether ophthalmopathy could be predicted prospectively was tested in an independent validation cohort made up of 18 to 20 hyperthyroidism patients plus 17 patients who later progressed to ophthalmopathy. For training and testing, the roughly 100 patients in the discovery cohort were randomly divided in a 7:3 ratio. In addition, the study compared T-cell repertoires in thyroid tissue and in blood from a handful of Graves' hyperthyroidism patients. Following sampling, methimazole starting at 30 mg daily was given to hyperthyroidism patients, and high-dose intravenous methylprednisolone was given to ophthalmopathy patients. Libraries were constructed in a second round of multiplex PCR, after which size selection and purification were carried out. Libraries were sequenced paired-end with 100 bp reads on an Illumina HiSeq2000. SOAPnuke was used to process the raw data, removing reads that contained adapters or uncalled bases, had a mean Phred below 15, or lacked an exact match to the constant primer or identifier. COPE v1.2.5 was used to merge the high-quality paired reads, and each unique nucleotide sequence was defined as a clonotype. Clonotypes were aligned to IMGT TRBV, TRBD and TRBJ reference segments using MiTCR v1.1. Analysis was restricted to V-J combinations with a frequency above 0.0001, which covered 98% to 99.2% of repertoires. A TCS score was defined as the ratio between F50 (clonal expansion) and ExV (chaos), using BLOSUM62-based TCRdist between CDR3 peptides within each V-J. Welch's t-statistics and random forest reduced around 510 V-J features to 10 to 15, which were used in a naive Bayes classifier (R e1071). Sample size was not statistically predetermined, and blinding of investigators to group allocation was not performed. The paper describes TCR Vbeta CDR3 sequencing of more than 120 peripheral blood samples, made up of 43 ophthalmopathy patients, some 76 hyperthyroidism patients and 17 progressor patients.

The chain links TRBV7-2 with TRBJ2-2, with 7 central nucleotides matching TRBD1. The source is a man in his forties with Graves disease. Donor details come from another sample of the same person, matched by shared clones. The sample consisted of peripheral blood mononuclear cells (PBMCs), taken at new diagnosis, from a patient treated with antithyroid drugs. The nucleotide sequence is given as TGTGCCAGCAGCTCATCGACAGGGAACGGGGAGCTGTTTTTT. Translation gives CASSSSTGNGELFF.